This passage covers 17 T cell receptor beta chains from one sample sequenced in a study of identical twins. TCRdb fed the 5' RACE reads into MiXCR, producing one record per CDR3 protein. The table includes fewer than 250,000 distinct CDR3 sequences, 7% to 8.5% detected once. Separately, the same data were catalogued under a study of yellow fever vaccine responses in identical twins.

Source material: CD8+ T cells sorted from blood. The origin of the receptors is a woman between 18 and 29 years old in good health.

A few counts support this clonotype. The gene calls are TRBV4-2 and TRBJ2-7; D perhaps matches TRBD1 (7 bases). The CDR3 sequence is 15 residues long. The germline V gene has CDR1 LGHNA and CDR2 YNFKEQ. Trimming pared 2 bases from V and 2 bases from J, leaving 13 bases between. This chain's CDR3 is CASSQTEGAPYEQYF. CDR3 DNA sequence: TGTGCCAGCAGCCAAACGGAGGGGGCGCCCTACGAGCAGTACTTC.

The V gene is TRBV5-4, the J gene TRBJ1-2, with D possibly being TRBD1 (6 bases). The V and J ends lost 4 bases and 4 bases respectively, with 17 bases between them. Germline CDR1 SGHNT, CDR2 YYREEE (reference sequence). The CDR3 is 15 residues long. CDR3 loop: CASSPDVGGSYGYTF. Here the CDR3 DNA reads TGTGCCAGCAGCCCCGACGTCGGGGGCTCCTATGGCTACACCTTC.

The J gene is TRBJ2-1, the V gene TRBV3-1, with D possibly TRBD1 on 7 matching bases. Germline V lookup: CDR1 LGHDT, CDR2 YNNKEL (reference sequence). This CDR3 spans 17 amino acids. Trimming took off 2 bases at V and 9 bases at J, with 23 bases between the two ends. DNA of the CDR3: TGTGCCAGCAGCCAACCCAAGGAGGGGGCAGGGTACGGTGAGCAGTTCTTC. Residues: CASSQPKEGAGYGEQFF.

The chain has TRBV20-1 and TRBJ2-1, with D possibly called TRBD1 or TRBD2 (5 bases each). The germline V gene has CDR1 DFQATT and CDR2 SNEGSKA (reference sequence). CDR3 size: 16 residues. V lost 1 base and J 7 bases, leaving 20 bases between the germline ends. The CDR3 protein is CSARVRDPLRRNEQFF. The CDR3 region has the DNA TGCAGTGCTAGAGTCCGGGACCCCCTAAGAAGGAATGAGCAGTTCTTC.

This clonotype was observed many times. The chain recombines TRBV29-1 with TRBJ2-7; 7 bases fit TRBD1. The CDR3 has 13 residues. V lost 3 bases and J lost 0; bases outside the gene matches: 2. Germline-derived CDR1 and CDR2 are SQVTM and ANQGSEA. CDR3 sequence reads: CSVEDRSSYEQYF. CDR3 DNA: TGCAGCGTTGAGGACAGGAGCTCCTACGAGCAGTACTTC.

Many counts were recorded for this clonotype. CDR3 in amino acids: CASSLLGYGTDQHF. For the CDR3, the DNA is TGTGCCAGCAGTTTATTGGGGTACGGGACAGACCAGCATTTT. The chain employs TRBV28 and TRBJ1-5, with TRBD1 identical over 7 bases. The CDR3 is 14 amino acids. CDR1 is MDHEN, CDR2 SYDVKM, per germline. The ends lost 1 base at V and 12 bases at J; junction bases unmatched: 9.

Many counts were recorded for this clonotype. This rearrangement joins TRBV4-1 to TRBJ1-2; D ambiguous. CDR3 length: 16 amino acids. Germline CDR1 reads MGHRA; CDR2 reads YSYEKL. The V end lost 0 bases, the J end lost 0 bases, and 11 bases lay between the germline ends. CDR3 nucleotide sequence: TGCGCCAGCAGCCAAGAGATCAGACAAGCTAACTATGGCTACACCTTC. Translated, it gives CASSQEIRQANYGYTF.

This clonotype has more than one count but fewer than ten. This rearrangement joins TRBV2 to TRBJ2-1; D unclear. Germline lookup yields CDR1 SNHLY and CDR2 FYNNEI. There are 15 residues in the CDR3. Trimming stripped 3 bases from V and 2 bases from J, with 11 bases between. CDR3 DNA sequence: TGTGCCAGCAGTGATGACGGCACGGCCTACAATGAGCAGTTCTTC. It encodes CASSDDGTAYNEQFF.

This clonotype came up many times. The genes are TRBV10-3 and TRBJ1-5; tentatively, D is TRBD1 (6 bases). Germline CDR1 reads ENHRY; CDR2 reads SYGVKD. The V end was cut by 10 bases, the J end by 3 bases, with 16 bases between. The CDR3 runs to 14 residues. The CDR3: CATSPDRYNQPQHF. The CDR3 DNA sequence: TGTGCCACCTCACCTGACAGGTACAATCAGCCCCAGCATTTT.

This clonotype was found many times. The chain recombines TRBV15 with TRBJ1-1, with TRBD1 matching over 8 bases. J lost 4 bases, V lost 0 bases, and 4 bases had no gene match. The CDR3 spans 15 residues. In germline, CDR1 is LNHNV, CDR2 YYDKDF (reference sequence). CDR3 sequence: CATSRDRGLATEAFF. In DNA form, the CDR3 reads TGTGCCACCAGCAGAGACAGGGGGCTAGCCACTGAAGCTTTCTTT. Based on the CDR3 plus reference TRBV15 and TRBJ1-1, the full variable domain is DAMVIQNPRYQVTQFGKPVTLSCSQTLNHNVMYWYQQKSSQAPKLLFHYYDKDFNNEADTPDNFQSRRPNTSFCFLDIRSPGLGDTAMYLCATSRDRGLATEAFFGQGTRLTVV.

V and J are TRBV5-1 and TRBJ2-5; 9 bases are a match to TRBD2. Germline-derived CDR1 and CDR2 are SGHRS and YFSETQ. V gave up 3 bases and J gave up 7 bases; unmatched junction bases: 10. CDR3 length: 15 amino acids. DNA for the CDR3: TGCGCCAGCAGCTCGACCGGGACTAGCAAGGGGACCCAGTACTTC. Translating it yields CASSSTGTSKGTQYF.

The rearrangement links TRBV24-1 to TRBJ2-5; 9 nucleotides agree with TRBD1. The CDR3 covers 16 residues. The germline V gene encodes CDR1 KGHDR and CDR2 SFDVKD. V lost 4 bases to trimming and J lost 2 bases; unmatched junction nucleotides: 7. The CDR3 here is CATSDTGQGYQETQYF. CDR3 nucleotides: TGTGCCACCAGTGACACGGGACAGGGCTATCAAGAGACCCAGTACTTC.

This clonotype was seen ten or more times. J is TRBJ2-1 and V is TRBV14, with 10 bases identical to TRBD1. The germline V gene has CDR1 SGHDN and CDR2 FVKESK. The CDR3 has 16 amino acids. J was trimmed by 4 bases and V by 4 bases; bases with no gene match: 7. CDR3 DNA sequence: TGTGCCAGCAGCCCTCGGGGACAGGGGTCTTACAATGAGCAGTTCTTC. This gives the protein CASSPRGQGSYNEQFF. Full variable domain (rest looked up from reference TRBV14 and TRBJ2-1): EAGVTQFPSHSVIEKGQTVTLRCDPISGHDNLYWYRRVMGKEIKFLLHFVKESKQDESGMPNNRFLAERTGGTYSTLKVQPAELEDSGVYFCASSPRGQGSYNEQFFGPGTRLTVL.

This clonotype was seen a few times. V usage is TRBV6-1 and J usage is TRBJ1-6, with D unresolved. The V gene's germline CDR1 is MNHNS and CDR2 SASEGT. The V and J ends lost 7 bases and 3 bases respectively, with 10 bases between them. The CDR3 is 14 residues long. This CDR3 reads CASTWHNYNSPLHF. The DNA of the CDR3 is TGTGCCAGCACCTGGCACAACTATAATTCACCCCTCCACTTT.

V gene TRBV11-2 combines with J gene TRBJ1-1, with a possible D match to TRBD1 (6 bases). The CDR3 is made up of 14 amino acids. CDR1 SGHAT and CDR2 FQNNGV come from the germline V gene. The V end was cut by 3 bases, the J end by 3 bases, with 11 bases between. The CDR3 loop reads CASSFRQEHTEAFF. The CDR3 DNA sequence: TGTGCCAGCAGCTTCCGACAGGAGCACACTGAAGCTTTCTTT.

The rearrangement joins TRBV27 to TRBJ1-6; 10 bases match TRBD1. Unmatched junction bases numbered 5, after V lost 6 bases and J lost 6 bases. There are 15 residues in the CDR3. Germline CDR1 and CDR2: MNHEY and SMNVEV (reference sequence). The CDR3 DNA reads TGTGCCAGCAGAAGACAGGGGGCATTTAATTCACCCCTCCACTTT. Encoded protein: CASRRQGAFNSPLHF.

The chain carries TRBV12-3 or TRBV12-4 and TRBJ2-3; 12 bases line up with TRBD2. The V gene end was trimmed by 1 base and the J gene end by 5 bases; junction bases not matched to a gene: 7. CDR3 length: 17 amino acids. The CDR3 bases are TGTGCCAGCAGTTTAGTTCTAGCGGGAGGGCCGGAAGATACGCAGTATTTT. Protein product: CASSLVLAGGPEDTQYF.